One and the same sample provided the 31 T cell receptor beta chains below, sequenced in a study of T cell responses to AZD1222 COVID-19 vaccine. The protocol was immunoSEQ multiplex PCR, while the TCRdb copy is restricted to in-frame clones and leaves out a portion. Here the sample spans some 100,000 clones, over 90% being singletons. Sequenced here: peripheral blood, sampled on day 0 of AZD1222 vaccination. These receptors were obtained from an adult in good health.

The CDR3 nucleotides are TGCAGTGCCGCAGGGCCGGAGACCCAGTACTTC. Translation gives CSAAGPETQYF. The chain recombines TRBV20-1 with TRBJ2-5, with D possibly TRBD1 on 5 matching bases. Trimming cost V 6 bases and J 5 bases, with 10 bases left between them. CDR3 length: 11 residues. CDR1 and CDR2 from the germline V gene are DFQATT and SNEGSKA (reference sequence).

The CDR3 DNA follows: TGTGCCAGCAGCTTGGAGCCGGGGCCTAATGAAAAACTGTTTTTT. Translated: CASSLEPGPNEKLFF. The chain is built from TRBV5-8 and TRBJ1-4, with TRBD1 as a possible D gene (5 bases). Germline CDR1 and CDR2: SGHTS and YDEGEE. The ends were cut back, 0 bases at V and 3 bases at J, with 9 bases in the middle. This CDR3 is 15 amino acids long. The variable domain in full, with the rest retrieved from reference TRBV5-8 and TRBJ1-4, is EAGVTQSPTHLIKTRGQQATLRCSPISGHTSVYWYQQALGLGLQFLLWYDEGEERNRGNFPPRFSGRQFPNYSSELNVNALELEDSALYLCASSLEPGPNEKLFFGSGTQLSVL.

The chain joins TRBV6-5 to TRBJ1-1; weak D call: TRBD1 (6 bases). V lost 7 bases, J lost 4 bases, and 13 bases lay in between. This CDR3 contains 13 residues. Per germline, CDR1 MNHEY and CDR2 SVGAGI. The CDR3: CASKGKGGTEAFF. The CDR3 DNA reads TGTGCCAGCAAAGGGAAGGGGGGCACTGAAGCTTTCTTT.

CDR3 residues: CASSSLPGTDSNQPQHF. The CDR3 nucleotides are TGTGCCAGCAGTTCACTCCCCGGGACAGATAGCAATCAGCCCCAGCATTTT. This chain links TRBV28 with TRBJ1-5, with 7 bases that match TRBD1. The CDR3 consists of 17 residues. With 4 bases clipped from V and 0 bases from J, the junction kept 9 bases outside the gene matches. The germline V gene encodes CDR1 MDHEN and CDR2 SYDVKM.

The genes are TRBV7-9 and TRBJ2-3; TRBD1 matches 8 bases. V dropped 7 bases and J dropped 0; count of bases not matched to a gene: 12. Germline V gene data show CDR1 as SEHNR and CDR2 as FQNEAQ (reference sequence). The CDR3 is 17 residues long. This chain's CDR3 is CASTGFTRTGSTDTQYF. CDR3 DNA sequence: TGTGCCAGCACCGGATTTACAAGGACAGGGAGCACAGATACGCAGTATTTT.

The V call is TRBV3-1 (or the pseudogene TRBV3-2), the J call TRBJ2-5; 8 nucleotides match TRBD1. There are 15 residues in the CDR3. V gave up 1 base and J gave up 4 bases; unmatched junction bases: 5. Per the germline V gene, CDR1 is LGHDT and CDR2 is YNNKEL (reference sequence). The CDR3 spells CASSQGQGAGETQYF. The CDR3, as DNA: TGTGCCAGCAGCCAAGGTCAGGGGGCGGGAGAGACCCAGTACTTC.

This clone is medium-sized in the sample. The CDR3 is CASSFSGLLGGQYF. Written as DNA, the CDR3 is TGTGCCAGCAGTTTTTCGGGACTCCTAGGGGGGCAGTACTTC. The chain employs TRBV28 and TRBJ2-7; D may match TRBD1 or TRBD2 (6 bases each). The CDR3 extends over 14 amino acids. In germline, CDR1 is MDHEN, CDR2 SYDVKM. V was shortened by 3 bases and J by 9 bases, with 18 bases between the two germline ends.

The gene calls are TRBV7-3 and TRBJ2-3; D uncertain. CDR1 is SGHTA and CDR2 is FQGTGA in the germline V gene. The germline V and J ends were trimmed by 5 bases and 1 base, with 7 bases remaining between them. The CDR3 totals 13 residues. The CDR3 nucleotides read TGTGCCAGCAGCCCCCGGGGCACAGATACGCAGTATTTT. It specifies CASSPRGTDTQYF.

The chain joins TRBV5-4 to TRBJ2-1, with D unresolved. The CDR3 is made up of 13 amino acids. CDR1 is SGHNT, CDR2 YYREEE, per germline (reference sequence). V shed 7 bases and J shed 4 bases, with 12 bases lying between them. CDR3 sequence: CASGFGDYNEQFF. The CDR3 nucleotides read TGTGCCAGCGGGTTTGGGGATTACAATGAGCAGTTCTTC.

The chain has TRBV9 and TRBJ2-5; 10 bases agree with TRBD2. The CDR3 consists of 16 residues. Per the germline V gene, CDR1 is SGDLS and CDR2 is YYNGEE. Losses at the gene ends were 1 base for V and 4 bases for J; bases not matched to a gene: 7. Here the CDR3 DNA reads TGTGCCAGCAGCGTAAAGCTAGCGGGAGTCGCAGAGACCCAGTACTTC. This codes for CASSVKLAGVAETQYF.

The CDR3 spells CASAEAPYEQYF. In DNA form, the CDR3 reads TGTGCCAGCGCCGAGGCCCCCTACGAGCAGTACTTC. The chain has TRBV6-5 and TRBJ2-7; D call uncertain. The CDR3 contains 12 residues. Trimming left V 8 bases short and J 2 bases short, with 10 bases between. Germline-derived CDR1 and CDR2 are MNHEY and SVGAGI.

The chain employs TRBV7-3 and TRBJ2-1, with TRBD2 identical over 8 bases. Germline V CDR1 and CDR2: SGHTA, FQGTGA. This CDR3 region has 16 residues. V shed 2 bases and J 4 bases; nucleotides not matched to a gene: 7. CDR3 in DNA: TGTGCCAGCAGCTTAGGGCCAGCGGGAGCATACAATGAGCAGTTCTTC. This sequence encodes CASSLGPAGAYNEQFF. Full variable domain (outside the CDR3, taken from reference TRBV7-3 and TRBJ2-1): GAGVSQTPSNKVTEKGKYVELRCDPISGHTALYWYRQSLGQGPEFLIYFQGTGAADDSGLPNDRFFAVRPEGSVSTLKIQRTERGDSAVYLCASSLGPAGAYNEQFFGPGTRLTVL.

The chain has TRBV28 and TRBJ2-1, with 8 bases fitting TRBD1. From germline, CDR1 is MDHEN and CDR2 SYDVKM. Germline trimming cut 6 bases from V and 4 bases from J; bases unmatched to any gene: 8. There are 15 residues in the CDR3. CDR3 amino acids: CASRPGTGAYNEQFF. For the CDR3, the DNA is TGTGCCAGCAGGCCCGGGACAGGAGCTTACAATGAGCAGTTCTTC. The full variable domain, rest sourced from reference TRBV28 and TRBJ2-1, is DVKVTQSSRYLVKRTGEKVFLECVQDMDHENMFWYRQDPGLGLRLIYFSYDVKMKEKGDIPEGYSVSREKKERFSLILESASTNQTSMYLCASRPGTGAYNEQFFGPGTRLTVL.

This rearrangement joins TRBV10-3 to TRBJ1-5; D is perhaps TRBD1 (6 bases). The germline CDR1 and CDR2 sequences are ENHRY and SYGVKD. The CDR3 has 14 amino acids. Trimming removed 4 bases from V and 2 bases from J, with 9 bases in between. The chain's CDR3 is CAISGEGGNQPQHF. CDR3 in DNA: TGTGCCATCAGTGGGGAGGGGGGCAATCAGCCCCAGCATTTT.

The chain couples TRBV5-1 to TRBJ1-5; D may be TRBD1 (5 bases). The CDR3 runs to 16 residues. In germline, CDR1 is SGHRS, CDR2 YFSETQ. V was trimmed by 4 bases and J by 0 bases, leaving 14 bases between them. The CDR3 spells CASSPGAPNSNQPQHF. For the CDR3, the DNA is TGCGCCAGCAGCCCTGGGGCCCCAAATAGCAATCAGCCCCAGCATTTT.

The chain couples TRBV29-1 to TRBJ2-1; possibly TRBD2 for D (5 bases). CDR1 SQVTM and CDR2 ANQGSEA come from the germline V gene. The CDR3 runs to 12 residues. CDR3 sequence reads: CSGRTQYNEQFF. In DNA form, the CDR3 reads TGCAGTGGAAGGACTCAATACAATGAGCAGTTCTTC.

Only one count was recorded for this clone. This chain links TRBV2 with TRBJ1-5; maybe TRBD1 (5 bases). Per the germline V gene, CDR1 is SNHLY and CDR2 is FYNNEI. The germline V and J ends were trimmed by 1 base and 6 bases, with 10 bases remaining between them. The CDR3 extends over 14 amino acids. In DNA, the CDR3 is TGTGCCAGCAGTGAAGAAGGGGTTGGTCAGCCCCAGCATTTT. Protein product: CASSEEGVGQPQHF.

J is TRBJ2-7 and V is TRBV4-2; TRBD2 agrees at 10 bases. Germline V gene lookup returns CDR1 LGHNA and CDR2 YNFKEQ. J was trimmed by 7 bases and V by 4 bases; bases with no gene match: 10. This CDR3 has 15 residues. Here the CDR3 DNA reads TGTGCCAGCAGCCGATCAGCGGGAGGGCCAGGGGAGCAGTACTTC. Translated: CASSRSAGGPGEQYF.

V usage is TRBV28 and J usage is TRBJ1-2; 7 bases align to TRBD1. Unmatched junction bases numbered 7, after V lost 1 base and J lost 5 bases. Germline V gives CDR1 MDHEN, CDR2 SYDVKM. The CDR3 length is 15 residues. Here the CDR3 reads CASSLFWDRIYGYTF. CDR3 DNA: TGTGCCAGCAGTTTATTTTGGGACAGAATATATGGCTACACCTTC.

V is TRBV10-3 and J is TRBJ2-7; tentatively, D is TRBD1 or TRBD2 (5 bases each). The V end lost 9 bases, the J end lost 1 base, and 19 bases lay between the germline ends. This CDR3 region has 15 residues. Germline V gene sequence: CDR1 ENHRY, CDR2 SYGVKD. The CDR3, as DNA: TGTGCCATTCTCCAACCTGGGGACGGTTCCTACGAGCAGTACTTC. Translated, it gives CAILQPGDGSYEQYF.

This clone was seen just once. The genes are TRBV28 and TRBJ2-1; 8 bases are shared with TRBD1. The CDR3 covers 15 residues. The V and J ends lost 7 bases and 5 bases, in that order; junction bases with no gene match: 10. The germline V gene has CDR1 MDHEN and CDR2 SYDVKM. The CDR3 here is CASTTGGQGDNEQFF. The DNA of the CDR3 is TGTGCCAGCACCACAGGGGGGCAGGGCGACAATGAGCAGTTCTTC.

This rearrangement joins TRBV5-4 to TRBJ2-1, with 13 bases lining up with TRBD2. This CDR3 spans 19 amino acids. Germline V gene sequence: CDR1 SGHNT, CDR2 YYREEE (reference sequence). Trimming cost V 0 bases and J 2 bases; bases outside gene matches: 8. The CDR3 reads CASSLATRLAGGPYNEQFF. DNA for the CDR3: TGTGCCAGCAGCTTGGCGACAAGACTAGCGGGAGGCCCCTACAATGAGCAGTTCTTC.

The V and J genes are TRBV7-2 and TRBJ2-3; possibly TRBD2 for D (5 bases). CDR3 length: 15 residues. In germline, CDR1 is SGHTA, CDR2 FQGNSA. Between the trimmed V and J ends, which lost 5 bases and 3 bases, there was a span of 15 bases. The CDR3 spells CASSPSYERTDTQYF. CDR3 coding DNA: TGTGCCAGCAGCCCCTCTTATGAGCGGACAGATACGCAGTATTTT.

V usage is TRBV9 and J usage is TRBJ2-2, with TRBD2 matching 9 bases. The germline gives CDR1 SGDLS, CDR2 YYNGEE. The CDR3 is 16 residues long. V dropped 3 bases and J dropped 0; count of bases not matched to a gene: 3. The CDR3 loop is CASSEASGTNTGELFF. In DNA form, the CDR3 reads TGTGCCAGCAGCGAGGCTAGCGGGACGAACACCGGGGAGCTGTTTTTT.

The CDR3 loop is CASSQPTSGRAGDNEQFF. CDR3 sequence (DNA): TGTGCCAGCAGCCAACCAACTAGCGGGAGGGCGGGTGATAATGAGCAGTTCTTC. V gene TRBV5-8 combines with J gene TRBJ2-1; 13 bases fit TRBD2. Germline V gene sequence: CDR1 SGHTS, CDR2 YDEGEE. CDR3 length: 18 amino acids. Trimming took 4 bases from V and 7 from J; bases not matched to a gene: 14. Looking up the rest from reference TRBV5-8 and TRBJ2-1 gives the full variable domain: EAGVTQSPTHLIKTRGQQATLRCSPISGHTSVYWYQQALGLGLQFLLWYDEGEERNRGNFPPRFSGRQFPNYSSELNVNALELEDSALYLCASSQPTSGRAGDNEQFFGPGTRLTVL.

This chain uses TRBV10-1 with TRBJ2-5; D ambiguous. The CDR3 runs 14 residues. CDR1 and CDR2 from the germline V gene are WNHNN and SYGVQD (reference sequence). V lost 3 bases, J lost 2 bases, and 10 bases lay in between. CDR3 DNA sequence: TGCGCCAGCAGTGAATCCCGGGCACAAGAGACCCAGTACTTC. It yields the protein CASSESRAQETQYF.

The chain combines TRBV28 with TRBJ1-2; D is perhaps TRBD1 (5 bases). V was shortened by 5 bases and J by 3 bases, with 13 bases between the two germline ends. The CDR3 has 14 amino acids. The germline V gene encodes CDR1 MDHEN and CDR2 SYDVKM. CDR3 DNA: TGTGCCAGCAGTGGAGGGGCGAGTTACTATGGCTACACCTTC. It encodes CASSGGASYYGYTF.

The rearrangement joins TRBV7-9 to TRBJ2-6; 13 positions match TRBD2. The CDR3 totals 20 residues. CDR1 and CDR2 (germline): SEHNR, FQNEAQ (reference sequence). V lost 5 bases and J lost 3; bases outside the gene matches: 13. CDR3 loop: CASSTPPGTSGNSGANVLTF. For the CDR3, the DNA is TGTGCCAGCAGCACACCCCCCGGGACTAGCGGGAATAGTGGGGCCAACGTCCTGACTTTC.

J is TRBJ2-1 and V is TRBV24-1, with D unclear. The CDR3 loop spans 14 amino acids. V lost 1 base and J 7 bases, leaving 10 bases between the germline ends. The V gene's germline CDR1 is KGHDR and CDR2 SFDVKD. The CDR3 loop is CATSDFSFPNEQFF. The CDR3 DNA follows: TGTGCCACCAGTGATTTTAGCTTCCCGAATGAGCAGTTCTTC.

This sequence joins TRBV19 and TRBJ2-2; D is possibly TRBD2 (5 bases). V was trimmed by 4 bases and J by 6 bases, leaving 15 bases between them. CDR1 is LNHDA and CDR2 is SQIVND in the germline V gene (reference sequence). There are 15 residues in the CDR3. Here the CDR3 reads CASSSGRFTAGELFF. In DNA, the CDR3 is TGTGCCAGTAGTAGCGGGCGGTTCACGGCCGGGGAGCTGTTTTTT.

V and J are TRBV3-1 (or the pseudogene TRBV3-2) and TRBJ2-1; TRBD1 or TRBD2 may be the D gene (6 bases each). V was pared by 1 base and J by 4 bases, with 11 bases between. This CDR3 region has 15 residues. Germline CDR1 and CDR2: LGHDT and YNNKEL (reference sequence). CDR3 residues: CASSQATGLYNEQFF. For the CDR3, the DNA is TGTGCCAGCAGCCAAGCGACAGGACTATACAATGAGCAGTTCTTC.